This TCR beta chain comes out of a study of identical twins. TCRdb used MiXCR to reprocess the 5' RACE reads, holding one entry per CDR3 protein. Among around 530,000 distinct CDR3 sequences listed, roughly 15% were seen once. This clonotype was seen repeatedly, ten times or more. The germline gives CDR1 SEHNR, CDR2 FQNEAQ (reference sequence). The CDR3 consists of 16 residues. V was trimmed by 1 base and J by 0 bases, leaving 7 bases between them. The same sample was also used in a study of yellow fever vaccine responses in identical twins.

This receptor was identified in a woman between 18 and 29 years old in good health. The rearrangement links TRBV7-9 to TRBJ2-6; D uncertain. Source material: CD4+ T cells sorted from blood. The CDR3 DNA is TGTGCCAGCAGCTTAGGGGAAAGCTCTGGGGCCAACGTCCTGACTTTC. Translation gives CASSLGESSGANVLTF.